Below, one TCR beta chain is given with its context. Its matching antigen is unknown. The PCR ran on 60 Vbeta and 13 Jbeta primers. Generated by immunoSEQ multiplex PCR, the TCRdb table keeps only in-frame clones and is missing some. The sample has under 70,000 clones, just under 85% seen once. V lost 8 bases and J lost 3; bases outside the gene matches: 10. Looked up from germline, CDR1 is SGHRS and CDR2 is YFSETQ. The CDR3 is 14 amino acids. The data were taken from a study of cytomegalovirus exposure and HLA in healthy donors. Study summary: HLA-typed donors were the source of around 85 million unique TCRs held in an early data release. Study-wide results and caveats: Further analysis, carried out later, found HLA-associated TCR beta chains more clonally expanded than equally common other chains.

This TCR was sampled from a man aged 50-60 years in good health and CMV-seronegative. The sequenced material came from PBMCs. The chain joins TRBV5-1 to TRBJ2-5, with TRBD2 identical over 7 bases. The chain's CDR3 is CASEASGGEETQYF. The CDR3 coding sequence is TGCGCCAGTGAAGCATCGGGGGGAGAAGAGACCCAGTACTTC.